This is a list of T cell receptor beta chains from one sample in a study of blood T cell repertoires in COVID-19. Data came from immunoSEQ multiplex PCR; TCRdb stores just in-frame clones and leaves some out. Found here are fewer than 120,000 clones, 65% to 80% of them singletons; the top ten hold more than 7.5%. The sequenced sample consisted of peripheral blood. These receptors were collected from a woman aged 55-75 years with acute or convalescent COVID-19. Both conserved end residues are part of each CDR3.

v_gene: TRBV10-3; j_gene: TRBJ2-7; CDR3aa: CAISPRDSSYEQYF
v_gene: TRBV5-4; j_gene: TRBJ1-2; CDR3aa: CASSAPGQGYGYTF
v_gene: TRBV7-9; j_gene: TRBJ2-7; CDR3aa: CASSTGQGRREQYF
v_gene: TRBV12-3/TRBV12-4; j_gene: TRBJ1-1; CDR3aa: CASSRDRWDEAFF
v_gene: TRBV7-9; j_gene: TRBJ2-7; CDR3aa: CASSFGGMSDEQYF
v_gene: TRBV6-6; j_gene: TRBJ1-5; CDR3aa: CASSAGTGGNQPQHF
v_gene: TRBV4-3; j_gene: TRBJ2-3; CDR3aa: CASSLGSPGTQYF
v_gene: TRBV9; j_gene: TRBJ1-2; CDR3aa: CASTERDTANYGYTF
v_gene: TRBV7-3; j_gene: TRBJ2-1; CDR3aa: CASSLAESKQFF
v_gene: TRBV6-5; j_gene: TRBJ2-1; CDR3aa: CASSKGESSYNEQFF
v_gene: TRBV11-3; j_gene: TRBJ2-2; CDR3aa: CASSTLNTGELFF
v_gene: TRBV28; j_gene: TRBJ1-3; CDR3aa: CASSSGQAGNTIYF
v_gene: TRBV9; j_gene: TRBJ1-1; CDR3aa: CASSVATGGGSEAFF
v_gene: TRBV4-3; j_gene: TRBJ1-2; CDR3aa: CASSQDSGSNGYTF
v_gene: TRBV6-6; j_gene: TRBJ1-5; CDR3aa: CATYTGGNQPQHF
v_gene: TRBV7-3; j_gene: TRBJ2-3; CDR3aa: CASSSLAGPKDTQYF
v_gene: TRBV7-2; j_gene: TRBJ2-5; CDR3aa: CASSPWASETQYF
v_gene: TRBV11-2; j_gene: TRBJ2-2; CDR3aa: CASSFPSGGRNTGELFF
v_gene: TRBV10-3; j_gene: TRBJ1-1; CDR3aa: CAIRNEGGNTEAFF
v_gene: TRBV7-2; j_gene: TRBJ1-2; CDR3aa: CASSFRQLSNYGYTF
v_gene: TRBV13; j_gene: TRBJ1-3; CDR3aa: CASSPRTGSGNTIYF
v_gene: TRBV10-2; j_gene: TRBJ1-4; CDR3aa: CASSEQGATNEKLFF
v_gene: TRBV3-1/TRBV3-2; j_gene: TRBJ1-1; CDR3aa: CASSSPGTEAFF
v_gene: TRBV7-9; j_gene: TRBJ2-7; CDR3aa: CASSLGTVSYEQYF
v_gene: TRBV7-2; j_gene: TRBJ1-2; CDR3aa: CASSLDGTGYTF
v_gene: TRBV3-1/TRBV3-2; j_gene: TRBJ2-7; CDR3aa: CASSPHSDGYEQYF
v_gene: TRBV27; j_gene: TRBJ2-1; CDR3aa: CASTSMELGLLRFGEQFF
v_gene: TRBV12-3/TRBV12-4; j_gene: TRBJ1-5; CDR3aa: CASSLFAGQPQHF
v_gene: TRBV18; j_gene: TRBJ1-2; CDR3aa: CASSPSPSRKYYGYTF